This TCR beta chain stems from a study of T-cell reconstitution after alpha-beta-depleted transplantation in children. This clonotype was counted a few times. Preparing the TCRbeta library involved the use of unique molecular identifiers. TCRdb re-derived calls from the PCR reads in MiXCR, one entry per CDR3 protein. The sample holds around 450,000 distinct CDR3 sequences; 15% to 20% are singletons and the top ten take about 32%. V dropped 2 bases and J dropped 6; count of bases not matched to a gene: 11. CDR3 length equals 15 residues. Germline V gene sequence: CDR1 DFQATT, CDR2 SNEGSKA (reference sequence).

The origin of this receptor is a boy younger than two who had a stem cell transplant for Wiskott-Aldrich syndrome, so the T cells may come from the graft donor. This chain uses TRBV20-1 with TRBJ2-7, with TRBD2 identical over 9 bases. The specimen comprised PBMCs, mostly from graft donor cells, sampled 360 days after TCRalphabeta/CD19-depleted stem cell transplant. The CDR3 sequence: CSARRAGLAFAEQYF. CDR3 DNA sequence: TGCAGTGCTAGAAGAGCGGGACTAGCTTTCGCCGAGCAGTACTTC.